Each of the 15 T cell receptor beta chains below was sequenced from the same sample in a study of blood T cell repertoires in COVID-19. Method: immunoSEQ multiplex PCR; TCRdb's copy keeps in-frame clones and lacks some. The sample has approximately 150,000 clones; 87% are singletons. The source material was PBMCs or T cells enriched from blood (not recorded which). The receptor set was obtained from a man in his 60s who had recovered from COVID-19.

The CDR3 sequence: CASSLGDVGSNYGYTF. CDR3 DNA sequence: TGCGCCAGCAGCTTGGGAGACGTGGGCAGTAACTATGGCTACACCTTC. The chain is built from TRBV5-1 and TRBJ1-2; D is unclear. Germline CDR1 SGHRS, CDR2 YFSETQ. This CDR3 has 16 residues. V was trimmed by 0 bases and J by 1 base, leaving 13 bases between them. The variable domain in full, completed from reference TRBV5-1 and TRBJ1-2, reads KAGVTQTPRYLIKTRGQQVTLSCSPISGHRSVSWYQQTPGQGLQFLFEYFSETQRNKGNFPGRFSGRQFSNSRSEMNVSTLELGDSALYLCASSLGDVGSNYGYTFGSGTRLTVV.

Here the CDR3 DNA reads TGTGCCAGCAGCCGGACAGGACTCGGTCAGCCCCAGCATTTT. Amino acid sequence: CASSRTGLGQPQHF. The chain combines TRBV3-1 (or the pseudogene TRBV3-2) with TRBJ1-5, with TRBD1 identical over 7 bases. Germline CDR1 LGHDT, CDR2 YNNKEL (reference sequence). Unmatched junction bases numbered 6, after V lost 4 bases and J lost 6 bases. The CDR3 length is 14 residues.

The chain is built from TRBV9 and TRBJ2-7; 9 bases align to TRBD2. The CDR3 covers 15 residues. J was trimmed by 5 bases and V by 4 bases; bases with no gene match: 10. Germline V gene sequence: CDR1 SGDLS, CDR2 YYNGEE. In DNA form, the CDR3 reads TGTGCCAGCAGCCCCGGGGATAGCGGGAGCCACGAGCAGTACTTC. Translating it yields CASSPGDSGSHEQYF.

This clone was counted once. The chain couples TRBV7-9 to TRBJ1-2; TRBD1 is a possible D gene (6 bases). The CDR3 is 14 amino acids. Germline lookup yields CDR1 SEHNR and CDR2 FQNEAQ (reference sequence). V was clipped by 5 bases and J by 4 bases, with 14 bases between them. The CDR3 reads CASSGDRRLYGYTF. The CDR3 DNA follows: TGTGCCAGCAGCGGAGACAGGAGACTCTATGGCTACACCTTC.

The genes are TRBV18 and TRBJ1-2, with a tentative D call TRBD1 (5 bases). The V gene lost 3 bases and the J gene lost 7 bases, with 12 bases spanning the gap. Looked up from germline, CDR1 is KGHSH and CDR2 is LQKENI. The CDR3 runs 13 residues. In nucleotides, the CDR3 is TGTGCCAGCTCACCGACAGCCGGCGCTGGCTACACCTTC. Its translation: CASSPTAGAGYTF.

The chain employs TRBV28 and TRBJ2-1; D is unclear. V was clipped by 5 bases and J by 3 bases, with 11 bases between them. The CDR3 loop spans 14 amino acids. CDR1 and CDR2 from the germline V gene are MDHEN and SYDVKM. The CDR3 sequence: CASSKAAFYNEQFF. The CDR3 nucleotides read TGTGCCAGCAGTAAGGCGGCTTTCTACAATGAGCAGTTCTTC. The full variable domain, with the rest looked up from reference TRBV28 and TRBJ2-1, is DVKVTQSSRYLVKRTGEKVFLECVQDMDHENMFWYRQDPGLGLRLIYFSYDVKMKEKGDIPEGYSVSREKKERFSLILESASTNQTSMYLCASSKAAFYNEQFFGPGTRLTVL.

The chain recombines TRBV29-1 with TRBJ2-3; tentatively, D is TRBD2 (5 bases). Trimming took 1 base from V and 1 from J, leaving 12 bases between them. This CDR3 has 15 residues. Per germline, CDR1 SQVTM and CDR2 ANQGSEA. CDR3 region: CSVEVTRRGTDTQYF. The CDR3 DNA sequence: TGCAGCGTTGAAGTGACCCGGCGGGGCACAGATACGCAGTATTTT.

This clone was counted only a few times. The chain couples TRBV11-2 to TRBJ1-1; D not certain. CDR1 and CDR2 (germline): SGHAT, FQNNGV. The CDR3 loop spans 13 amino acids. The ends were cut back, 1 base at V and 5 bases at J, with 8 bases in the middle. CDR3 sequence: CASSLGTGTEAFF. CDR3 DNA: TGTGCCAGCAGCTTAGGGACGGGGACTGAAGCTTTCTTT.

The genes are TRBV14 and TRBJ2-1; TRBD2 matches 9 bases. This CDR3 is built from 17 residues. The junction had 7 bases not matched to a gene; V was cut back by 4 bases and J by 0 bases. CDR1 is SGHDN and CDR2 is FVKESK in the germline V gene. The CDR3 region has the DNA TGTGCCAGCAGCCCCCGTGGTAGCGGGAGCTCCTACAATGAGCAGTTCTTC. It specifies CASSPRGSGSSYNEQFF.

The chain employs TRBV6-5 and TRBJ1-2; 7 bases line up with TRBD1. The CDR3 is 16 amino acids. The J segment lost 3 bases and the V segment lost 0 bases, leaving 7 bases of the junction unmatched. The germline gives CDR1 MNHEY, CDR2 SVGAGI. As DNA, the CDR3 is TGTGCCAGCAGTTACTCGACAGGGAGAGGTTACTATGGCTACACCTTC. Translated: CASSYSTGRGYYGYTF.

This chain uses TRBV19 with TRBJ2-1; TRBD2 might be the D (5 bases). Germline V lookup: CDR1 LNHDA, CDR2 SQIVND (reference sequence). V was clipped by 7 bases and J by 5 bases, with 15 bases between them. There are 14 residues in the CDR3. For the CDR3, the DNA is TGTGCCAGTAAGATAACGGGGAAACACAATGAGCAGTTCTTC. Translation gives CASKITGKHNEQFF.

V and J are TRBV5-6 and TRBJ1-4; D is uncertain. The CDR3 runs to 13 residues. The germline V and J ends were trimmed by 0 bases and 7 bases, with 7 bases remaining between them. Per germline, CDR1 SGHDT and CDR2 YYEEEE. CDR3 DNA sequence: TGTGCCAGCAGCTTGGACCCGAGTGAAAAACTGTTTTTT. Translation gives CASSLDPSEKLFF.

This clone was seen only a few times. For the CDR3, the DNA is TGTGCCAGCACTCGGGGGACAGGGGGCACTCAGCCCCAGCATTTT. As protein: CASTRGTGGTQPQHF. This chain connects TRBV28 to TRBJ1-5; 12 bases fit TRBD1. With V trimmed by 7 bases and J by 6 bases, 7 bases remained unmatched. There are 15 residues in the CDR3. Germline V gene lookup returns CDR1 MDHEN and CDR2 SYDVKM. The whole variable domain, remainder taken from reference TRBV28 and TRBJ1-5, is DVKVTQSSRYLVKRTGEKVFLECVQDMDHENMFWYRQDPGLGLRLIYFSYDVKMKEKGDIPEGYSVSREKKERFSLILESASTNQTSMYLCASTRGTGGTQPQHFGDGTRLSIL.

The V call is TRBV10-1, the J call TRBJ2-3; D is unclear. Deletions cut 6 bases from V and 4 bases from J, with 11 bases between. The CDR3 is made up of 13 amino acids. Germline lookup yields CDR1 WNHNN and CDR2 SYGVQD (reference sequence). CDR3 region: CASRTTQADTQYF. The CDR3 coding sequence is TGCGCCAGCAGGACGACCCAGGCAGATACGCAGTATTTT.

The chain links TRBV9 to TRBJ2-5; perhaps TRBD1 as D (6 bases). Germline CDR1 reads SGDLS; CDR2 reads YYNGEE. The CDR3 is 15 amino acids. Trimming took 0 bases from V and 3 from J, leaving 12 bases between them. In nucleotides, the CDR3 is TGTGCCAGCAGCGTAGAAGGGCCAGGGGAAGAGACCCAGTACTTC. Protein: CASSVEGPGEETQYF.